The entry below gives a single T cell receptor beta chain sequence along with its context. This entry comes from a study of blood T cell repertoires in COVID-19. V lost 3 bases, J lost 3 bases, and 15 bases lay in between. Germline V lookup: CDR1 SNHLY, CDR2 FYNNEI. The CDR3 totals 17 residues. The table came from immunoSEQ multiplex PCR; TCRdb's copy has only in-frame clones and leaves some out. This sample has over 130,000 clones, with 60% to 85% found just once. Sequencing was done on a sample of peripheral blood. J is TRBJ1-6 and V is TRBV2, with D perhaps matching TRBD1 (6 bases). The clonotype originates from a woman of 80 years or more with active or convalescent COVID-19. The CDR3 loop reads CASSERQASLYNSPLHF. The DNA for the CDR3 is TGTGCCAGCAGTGAGAGACAGGCCAGTCTCTATAATTCACCCCTCCACTTT.